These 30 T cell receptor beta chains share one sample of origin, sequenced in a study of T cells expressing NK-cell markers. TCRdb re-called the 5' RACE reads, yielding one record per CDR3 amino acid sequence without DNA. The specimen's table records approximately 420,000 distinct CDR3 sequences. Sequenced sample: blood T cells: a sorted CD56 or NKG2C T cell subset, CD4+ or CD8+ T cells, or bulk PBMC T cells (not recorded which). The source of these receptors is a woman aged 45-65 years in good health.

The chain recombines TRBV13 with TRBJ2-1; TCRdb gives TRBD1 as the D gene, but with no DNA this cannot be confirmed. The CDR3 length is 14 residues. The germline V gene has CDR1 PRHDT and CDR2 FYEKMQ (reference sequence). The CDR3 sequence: CASSTPLRDNEQFF.

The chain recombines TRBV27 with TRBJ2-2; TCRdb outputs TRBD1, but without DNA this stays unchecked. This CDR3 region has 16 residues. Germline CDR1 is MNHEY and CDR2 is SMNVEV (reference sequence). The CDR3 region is CASSRVGTGPVGELFF.

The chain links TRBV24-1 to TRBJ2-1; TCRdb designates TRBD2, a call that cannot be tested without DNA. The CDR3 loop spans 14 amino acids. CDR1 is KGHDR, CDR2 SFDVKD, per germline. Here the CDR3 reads CATSLGVARAEQFF.

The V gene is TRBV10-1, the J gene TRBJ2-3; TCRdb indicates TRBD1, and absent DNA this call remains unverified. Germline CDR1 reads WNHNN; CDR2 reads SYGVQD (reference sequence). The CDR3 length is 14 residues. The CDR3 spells CASSRDLYTDTQYF.

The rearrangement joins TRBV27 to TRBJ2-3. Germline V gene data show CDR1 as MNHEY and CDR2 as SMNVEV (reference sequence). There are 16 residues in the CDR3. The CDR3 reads CASSSGWGASTDTQYF.

The CDR3 spells CASSLTGGATGELFF. This chain uses TRBV7-3 with TRBJ2-2; TCRdb indicates TRBD1, and absent DNA this call remains unverified. Germline values: CDR1 SGHTA, CDR2 FQGTGA. The CDR3 has 15 amino acids.

The CDR3 sequence: CSAPGLAGAVDEQFF. V gene TRBV20-1 combines with J gene TRBJ2-1; with no DNA, the TCRdb D assignment of TRBD2 cannot be verified. CDR3 size: 15 residues. Per germline, CDR1 DFQATT and CDR2 SNEGSKA (reference sequence).

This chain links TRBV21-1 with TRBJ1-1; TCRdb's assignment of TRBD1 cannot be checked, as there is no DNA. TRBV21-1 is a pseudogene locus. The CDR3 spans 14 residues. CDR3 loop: CAGAGQGENTEAFF.

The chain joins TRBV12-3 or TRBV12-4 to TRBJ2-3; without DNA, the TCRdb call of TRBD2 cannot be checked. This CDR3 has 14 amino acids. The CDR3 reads CASSLRSGSGTQYF.

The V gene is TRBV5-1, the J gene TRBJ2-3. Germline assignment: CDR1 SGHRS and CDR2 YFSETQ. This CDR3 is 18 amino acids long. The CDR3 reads CASSSHRQNTFLTDTQYF.

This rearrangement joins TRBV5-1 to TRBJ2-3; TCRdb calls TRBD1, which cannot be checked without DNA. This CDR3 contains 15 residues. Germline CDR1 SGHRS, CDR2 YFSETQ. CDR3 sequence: CASSSNRLDTDTQYF.

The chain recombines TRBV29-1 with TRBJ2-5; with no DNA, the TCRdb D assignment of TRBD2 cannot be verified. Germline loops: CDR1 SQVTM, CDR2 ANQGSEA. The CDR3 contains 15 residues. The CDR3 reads CSVAAASGVQETQYF.

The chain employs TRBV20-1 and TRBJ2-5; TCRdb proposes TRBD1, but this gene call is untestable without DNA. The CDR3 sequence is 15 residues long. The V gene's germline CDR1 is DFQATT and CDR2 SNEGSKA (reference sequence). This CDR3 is CSATSGTQVHETQYF.

CDR3 in amino acids: CASRFPGGLNNEQFF. V gene TRBV5-1 combines with J gene TRBJ2-1; the D call from TCRdb, TRBD2, cannot be confirmed without DNA. Germline V gene sequence: CDR1 SGHRS, CDR2 YFSETQ. This CDR3 contains 15 residues.

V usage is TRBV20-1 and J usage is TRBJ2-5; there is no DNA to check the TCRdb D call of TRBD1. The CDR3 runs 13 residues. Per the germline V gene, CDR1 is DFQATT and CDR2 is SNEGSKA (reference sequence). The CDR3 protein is CSALTGLGETQYF.

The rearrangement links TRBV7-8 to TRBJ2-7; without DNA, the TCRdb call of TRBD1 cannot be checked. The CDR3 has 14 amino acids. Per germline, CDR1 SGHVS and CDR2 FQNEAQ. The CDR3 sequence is CASSLAGAAYEQYF.

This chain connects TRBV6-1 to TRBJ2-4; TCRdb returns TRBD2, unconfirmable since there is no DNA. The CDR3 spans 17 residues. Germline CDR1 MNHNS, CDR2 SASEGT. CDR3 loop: CASSELEESLAKNIQYF.

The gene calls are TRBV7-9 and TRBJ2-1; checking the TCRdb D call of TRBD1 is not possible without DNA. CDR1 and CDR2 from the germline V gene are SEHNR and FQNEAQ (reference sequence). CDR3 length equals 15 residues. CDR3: CASSLGQGTGYEQFF. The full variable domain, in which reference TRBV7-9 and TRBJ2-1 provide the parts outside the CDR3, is DTGVSQNPRHKITKRGQNVTFRCDPISEHNRLYWYRQTLGQGPEFLTYFQNEAQLEKSRLLSDRFSAERPKGSFSTLEIQRTEQGDSAMYLCASSLGQGTGYEQFFGPGTRLTVL.

The CDR3 spells CASSFGLDKNIQYF. The chain employs TRBV5-1 and TRBJ2-4. Per germline, CDR1 SGHRS and CDR2 YFSETQ. The CDR3 covers 14 residues.

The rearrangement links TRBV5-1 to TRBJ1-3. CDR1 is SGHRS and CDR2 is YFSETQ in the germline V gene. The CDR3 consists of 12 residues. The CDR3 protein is CASRQFEDTIYF.

The chain's CDR3 is CASGSGTGAYNEQFF. The chain recombines TRBV12-5 with TRBJ2-1; TCRdb outputs TRBD1, but without DNA this stays unchecked. This CDR3 contains 15 residues. The germline gives CDR1 LGHNT, CDR2 FRNRAP.

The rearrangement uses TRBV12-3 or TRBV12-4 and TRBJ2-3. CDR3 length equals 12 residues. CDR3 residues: CASLIGTDTQYF.

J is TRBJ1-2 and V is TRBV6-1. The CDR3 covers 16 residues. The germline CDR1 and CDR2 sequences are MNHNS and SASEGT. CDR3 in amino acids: CASSEESRLTNYGYTF.

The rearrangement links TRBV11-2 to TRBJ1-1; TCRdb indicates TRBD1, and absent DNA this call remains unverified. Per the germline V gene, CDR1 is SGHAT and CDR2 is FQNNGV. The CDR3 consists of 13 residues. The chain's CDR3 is CASSRRGLPEAFF.

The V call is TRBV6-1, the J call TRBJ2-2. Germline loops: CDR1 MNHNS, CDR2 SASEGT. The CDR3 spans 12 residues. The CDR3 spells CASMPYPGELFF.

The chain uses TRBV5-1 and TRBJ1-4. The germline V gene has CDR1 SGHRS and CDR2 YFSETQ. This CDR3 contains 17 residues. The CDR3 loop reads CASSLHTLGLANEKLFF.

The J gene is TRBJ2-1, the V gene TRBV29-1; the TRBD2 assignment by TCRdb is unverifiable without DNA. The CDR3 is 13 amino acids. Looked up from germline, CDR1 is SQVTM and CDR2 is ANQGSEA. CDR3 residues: CSVVPSRANEQFF.

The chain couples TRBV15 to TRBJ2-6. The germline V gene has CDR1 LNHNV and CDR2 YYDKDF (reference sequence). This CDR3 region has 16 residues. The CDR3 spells CATSGDLTAGANVLTF.

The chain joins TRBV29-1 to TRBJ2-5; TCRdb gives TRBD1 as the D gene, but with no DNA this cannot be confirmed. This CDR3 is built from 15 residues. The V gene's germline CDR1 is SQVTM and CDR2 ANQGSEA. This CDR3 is CSVEAPGSGGETQYF.

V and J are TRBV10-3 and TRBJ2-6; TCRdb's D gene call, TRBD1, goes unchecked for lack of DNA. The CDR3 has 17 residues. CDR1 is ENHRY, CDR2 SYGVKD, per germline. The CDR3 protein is CAISETTPGAGANVLTF.